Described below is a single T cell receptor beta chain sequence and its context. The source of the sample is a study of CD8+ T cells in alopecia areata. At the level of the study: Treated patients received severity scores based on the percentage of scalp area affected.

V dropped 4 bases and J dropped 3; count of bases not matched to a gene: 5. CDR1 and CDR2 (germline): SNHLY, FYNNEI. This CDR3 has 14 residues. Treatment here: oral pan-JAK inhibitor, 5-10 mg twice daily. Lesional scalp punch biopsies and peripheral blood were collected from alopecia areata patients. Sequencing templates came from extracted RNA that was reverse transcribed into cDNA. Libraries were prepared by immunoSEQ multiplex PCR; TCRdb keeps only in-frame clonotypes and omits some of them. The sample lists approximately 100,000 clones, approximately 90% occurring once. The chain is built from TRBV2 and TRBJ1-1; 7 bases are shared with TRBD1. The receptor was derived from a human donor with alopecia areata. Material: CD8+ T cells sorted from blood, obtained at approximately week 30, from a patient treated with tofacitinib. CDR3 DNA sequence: TGTGCCAGCAGTGTGAGAGGGGGCCACACTGAAGCTTTCTTT. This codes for CASSVRGGHTEAFF.